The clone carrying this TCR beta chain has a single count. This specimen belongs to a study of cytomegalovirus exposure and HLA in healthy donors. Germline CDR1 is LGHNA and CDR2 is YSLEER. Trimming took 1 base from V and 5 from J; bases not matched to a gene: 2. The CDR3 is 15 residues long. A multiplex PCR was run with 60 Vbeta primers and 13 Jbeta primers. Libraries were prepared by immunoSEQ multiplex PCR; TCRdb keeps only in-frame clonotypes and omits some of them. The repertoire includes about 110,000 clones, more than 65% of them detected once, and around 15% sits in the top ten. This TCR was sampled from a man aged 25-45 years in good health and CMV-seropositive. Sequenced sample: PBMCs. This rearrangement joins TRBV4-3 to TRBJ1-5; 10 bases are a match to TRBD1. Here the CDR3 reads CASSQGTGGDQPQHF. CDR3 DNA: TGCGCCAGCAGCCAAGGGACAGGGGGTGATCAGCCCCAGCATTTT.